This is a list of T cell receptor beta chains from one sample in a study of T cell responses to AZD1222 COVID-19 vaccine. The table came from immunoSEQ multiplex PCR; TCRdb's copy has only in-frame clones and leaves some out. The table includes roughly 120,000 clones, 88% detected once. The sequencing here drew on peripheral blood, taken on day 0 of AZD1222 vaccination. The receptors shown here come from an adult in good health. CDR3s include the opening cysteine and the closing phenylalanine or tryptophan.

J | V | length | CDR3
TRBJ2-2 | TRBV14 | 15 | CASSPRHLNTGELFF
TRBJ2-7 | TRBV14 | 15 | CASSQTSGSSAEQYF
TRBJ1-2 | TRBV4-1 | 18 | CASSQVSGRNLGGYGYTF
TRBJ1-2 | TRBV2 | 15 | CASTKGDRGVSGYTF
TRBJ1-1 | TRBV4-1 | 15 | CASSQLAGLNTEAFF
TRBJ2-7 | TRBV27 | 15 | CASRAETGGIYEQYF
TRBJ2-3 | TRBV11-3 | 13 | CASSKDAAQAQYF
TRBJ1-5 | TRBV6-1 | 18 | CASSEDKPGTGGNQPQHF
TRBJ1-4 | TRBV6-5 | 16 | CASSYTPGTGDEKLFF
TRBJ1-5 | TRBV19 | 14 | CASSFRGSNQPQHF
TRBJ1-2 | TRBV6-5 | 13 | CATRLTGDYGYTF
TRBJ1-2 | TRBV7-9 | 16 | CASSSRVLGANYGYTF
TRBJ2-7 | TRBV7-6 | 11 | CASSGGQEQYF
TRBJ2-7 | TRBV5-1 | 15 | CASSKDPGPFYEQYF
TRBJ2-7 | TRBV6-1 | 16 | CASREADSSGAYEQYF